This T cell receptor beta chain was recovered during a study of shared clonotypes between healthy human individuals. Study results and caveats: What rarefaction showed was incomplete sorted-subset sequencing despite large depth. For naive CD4 cells, 4% to 6% of clonotypes were shared across a handful of donors.

The V end was cut by 3 bases, the J end by 11 bases, with 17 bases between. The length of the CDR3 is 14 residues. In germline, CDR1 is SGHVS, CDR2 FNYEAQ. This clone has ten or more counts. What it binds is not known. Sorted subsets were amplified in replicate PCRs using 150 to 250 ng DNA, 25,000 to 30,000 T cell genomes. In the original workflow: Junction-only sequences without quality scores came from ImmunoSEQ, so filtering differed. Only in-frame clones appear in the TCRdb table, and some are missing; sequencing was by immunoSEQ multiplex PCR. That table furnishes V, J and clone size, whereas the DNA furnished D and trimming. Of 550,000 to 850,000 clones listed, about two thirds are singletons.

The chain joins TRBV7-6 to TRBJ2-4, with D maybe TRBD2 (6 bases). The clonotype was recovered from a woman aged 25 to 39 in good health. Input material: memory CD4+ T cells sorted from blood. Subset defined: CD45RA-negative fraction. CDR3: CASSFEGTDGVQYF. The CDR3 region has the DNA TGTGCCAGCAGCTTCGAAGGGACTGACGGGGTTCAGTACTTC.